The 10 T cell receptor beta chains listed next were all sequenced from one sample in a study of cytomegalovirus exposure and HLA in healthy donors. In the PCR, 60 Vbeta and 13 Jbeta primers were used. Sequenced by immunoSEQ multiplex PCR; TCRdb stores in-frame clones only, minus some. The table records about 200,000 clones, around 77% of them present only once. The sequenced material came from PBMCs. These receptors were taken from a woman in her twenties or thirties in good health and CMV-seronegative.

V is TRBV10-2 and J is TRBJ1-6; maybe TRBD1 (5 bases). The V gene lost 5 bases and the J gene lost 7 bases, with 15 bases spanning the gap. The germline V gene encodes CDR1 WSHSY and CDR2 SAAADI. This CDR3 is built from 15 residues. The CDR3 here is CASSNRSGRNSPLHF. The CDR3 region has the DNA TGCGCCAGCAGTAACAGGTCAGGAAGAAATTCACCCCTCCACTTT.

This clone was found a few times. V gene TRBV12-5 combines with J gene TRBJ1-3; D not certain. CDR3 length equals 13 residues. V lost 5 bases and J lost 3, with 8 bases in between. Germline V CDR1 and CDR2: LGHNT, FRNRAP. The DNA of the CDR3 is TGTGCTAGTGGTCTATCCGGTGGAAACACCATATATTTT. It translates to CASGLSGGNTIYF.

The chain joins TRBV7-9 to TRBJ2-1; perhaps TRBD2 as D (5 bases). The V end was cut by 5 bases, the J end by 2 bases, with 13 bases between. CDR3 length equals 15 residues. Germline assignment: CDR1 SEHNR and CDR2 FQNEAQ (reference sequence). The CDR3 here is CASSPRAATYNEQFF. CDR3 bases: TGTGCCAGCAGCCCTCGAGCGGCAACCTACAATGAGCAGTTCTTC.

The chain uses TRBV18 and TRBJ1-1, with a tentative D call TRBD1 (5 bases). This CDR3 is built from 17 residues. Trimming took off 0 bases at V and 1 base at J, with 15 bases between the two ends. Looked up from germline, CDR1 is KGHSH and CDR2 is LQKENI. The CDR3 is CASSPPERGSWNTEAFF. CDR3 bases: TGTGCCAGCTCACCACCTGAAAGGGGAAGTTGGAACACTGAAGCTTTCTTT.

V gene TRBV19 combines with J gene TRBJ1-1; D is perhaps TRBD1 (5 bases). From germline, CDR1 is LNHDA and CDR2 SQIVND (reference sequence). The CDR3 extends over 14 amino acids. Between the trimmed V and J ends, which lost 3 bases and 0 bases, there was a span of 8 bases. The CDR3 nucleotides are TGTGCCAGTAGTATGGGGGGATTGAACACTGAAGCTTTCTTT. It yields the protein CASSMGGLNTEAFF. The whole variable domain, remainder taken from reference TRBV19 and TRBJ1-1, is DGGITQSPKYLFRKEGQNVTLSCEQNLNHDAMYWYRQDPGQGLRLIYYSQIVNDFQKGDIAEGYSVSREKKESFPLTVTSAQKNPTAFYLCASSMGGLNTEAFFGQGTRLTVV.

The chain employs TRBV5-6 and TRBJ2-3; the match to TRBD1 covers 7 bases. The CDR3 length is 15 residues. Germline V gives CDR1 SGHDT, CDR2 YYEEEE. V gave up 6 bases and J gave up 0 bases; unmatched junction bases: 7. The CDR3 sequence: CASNTGATSTDTQYF. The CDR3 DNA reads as TGTGCCAGCAACACAGGGGCAACTAGCACAGATACGCAGTATTTT. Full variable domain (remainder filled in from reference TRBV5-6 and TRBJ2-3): DAGVTQSPTHLIKTRGQQVTLRCSPKSGHDTVSWYQQALGQGPQFIFQYYEEEERQRGNFPDRFSGHQFPNYSSELNVNALLLGDSALYLCASNTGATSTDTQYFGPGTRLTVL.

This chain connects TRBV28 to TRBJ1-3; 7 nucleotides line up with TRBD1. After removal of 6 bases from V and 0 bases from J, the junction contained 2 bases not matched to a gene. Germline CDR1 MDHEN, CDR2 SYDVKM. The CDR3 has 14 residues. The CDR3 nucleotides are TGTGCCAGCAGCAACAGGGGCTCTGGAAACACCATATATTTT. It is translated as CASSNRGSGNTIYF.

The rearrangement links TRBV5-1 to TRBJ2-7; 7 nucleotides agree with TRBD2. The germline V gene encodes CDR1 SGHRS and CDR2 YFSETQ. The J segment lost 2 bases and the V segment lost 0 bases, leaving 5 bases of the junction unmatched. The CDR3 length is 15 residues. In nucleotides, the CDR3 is TGCGCCAGCAGCTTGGAGGCTAGCGGAGCCTACGAGCAGTACTTC. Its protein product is CASSLEASGAYEQYF.

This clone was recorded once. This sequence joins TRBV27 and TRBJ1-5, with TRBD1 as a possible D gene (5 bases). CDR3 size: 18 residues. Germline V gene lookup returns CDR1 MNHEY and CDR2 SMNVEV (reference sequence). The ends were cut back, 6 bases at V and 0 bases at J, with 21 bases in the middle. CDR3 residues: CASRQDGRRQYSNQPQHF. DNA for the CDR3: TGTGCCAGCAGGCAAGATGGGCGTCGACAGTATAGCAATCAGCCCCAGCATTTT.

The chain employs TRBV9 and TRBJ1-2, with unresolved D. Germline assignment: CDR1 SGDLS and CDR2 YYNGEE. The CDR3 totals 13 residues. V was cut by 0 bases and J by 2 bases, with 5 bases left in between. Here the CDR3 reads CASSVVQNYGYTF. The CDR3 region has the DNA TGTGCCAGCAGCGTAGTACAGAACTATGGCTACACCTTC.